Following are 9 T cell receptor beta chains from one sample sequenced in a study of shared clonotypes between healthy human individuals. The table came from immunoSEQ multiplex PCR; TCRdb's copy has only in-frame clones and leaves some out. Of 2,500,000 or so clones in the sample, roughly nine tenths are singletons; the top ten hold over 0.12%. Source material: naive CD4+ T cells sorted from blood. Subset specified: CD45RA+ positively selected. These TCRs come from a man aged 18 to 30 in good health.

This clone came up once. The chain employs TRBV5-8 and TRBJ2-5, with D possibly TRBD2 on 6 matching bases. Germline V gives CDR1 SGHTS, CDR2 YDEGEE. The CDR3 loop spans 15 amino acids. The V end lost 4 bases, the J end lost 3 bases, and 16 bases lay between the germline ends. The CDR3 DNA is TGTGCCAGCAGCCCCGGGACTTTGCGAGAAGAGACCCAGTACTTC. The encoded protein is CASSPGTLREETQYF.

The chain recombines TRBV18 with TRBJ2-7; 9 positions agree with TRBD1. V was clipped by 2 bases and J by 5 bases; unmatched bases: 4. The germline gives CDR1 KGHSH, CDR2 LQKENI. The CDR3 spans 14 residues. CDR3 nucleotides: TGTGCCAGCTCACCAGGGACAGGGTTCAACGAGCAGTACTTC. It yields the protein CASSPGTGFNEQYF.

This clone was seen only once. The chain combines TRBV27 with TRBJ1-2; 9 positions match TRBD1. V shed 5 bases, J shed 4 bases, and the junction held 8 bases outside the gene matches. Per the germline V gene, CDR1 is MNHEY and CDR2 is SMNVEV (reference sequence). There are 15 residues in the CDR3. The CDR3 DNA follows: TGTGCCAGCAGTCCAGGACAGGGGATCGGCTATGGCTACACCTTC. Translated, it gives CASSPGQGIGYGYTF.

This chain links TRBV7-8 with TRBJ1-5, with TRBD1 as a possible D gene (5 bases). Between the trimmed V and J ends, which lost 4 bases and 1 base, there was a span of 20 bases. There are 18 residues in the CDR3. The V gene's germline CDR1 is SGHVS and CDR2 FQNEAQ. The CDR3 coding sequence is TGTGCCAGCAGCTCTCGTCCTCCCGGGACGGAAAGCAATCAGCCCCAGCATTTT. Protein sequence: CASSSRPPGTESNQPQHF.

This sequence joins TRBV2 and TRBJ2-3; possible D gene TRBD2, 5 bases. This CDR3 contains 13 residues. Germline assignment: CDR1 SNHLY and CDR2 FYNNEI. Trimming left V 4 bases short and J 4 bases short, with 9 bases between. CDR3 sequence reads: CASSADFSDTQYF. The CDR3, as DNA: TGTGCCAGCAGTGCGGACTTTTCAGATACGCAGTATTTT.

Comments on this clone: In the same sample, other DNA sequences code for this CDR3. This sequence joins TRBV7-9 and TRBJ2-1; D may correspond to TRBD1 or TRBD2 (5 bases each). CDR1 SEHNR and CDR2 FQNEAQ come from the germline V gene (reference sequence). The CDR3 spans 14 residues. The ends were cut back, 5 bases at V and 1 base at J, with 9 bases in the middle. The CDR3 sequence: CASSLGVSYNEQFF. The CDR3, as DNA: TGTGCCAGCAGCCTGGGGGTATCCTACAATGAGCAGTTCTTC.

The gene calls are TRBV5-6 and TRBJ2-7, with D tentatively TRBD1 or TRBD2 (5 bases each). CDR1 and CDR2 from the germline V gene are SGHDT and YYEEEE. This CDR3 has 14 amino acids. V lost 4 bases and J lost 0, with 11 bases in between. The CDR3 nucleotides are TGTGCCAGCAGCAACGGGGACGGCTCCTACGAGCAGTACTTC. Translated: CASSNGDGSYEQYF.

The gene calls are TRBV18 and TRBJ2-1; 10 nucleotides match TRBD2. The CDR3 has 16 residues. In germline, CDR1 is KGHSH, CDR2 LQKENI. Losses at the gene ends were 1 base for V and 4 bases for J; bases not matched to a gene: 4. Here the CDR3 reads CASSPRLAGVYNEQFF. CDR3 DNA sequence: TGTGCCAGCTCACCACGGCTAGCGGGAGTGTACAATGAGCAGTTCTTC.

For the CDR3, the DNA is TGCGCCAGCAGCCTGGAGGGGACAGGGGATAATTCACCCCTCCACTTT. Translating gives CASSLEGTGDNSPLHF. The chain couples TRBV5-1 to TRBJ1-6; 10 nucleotides agree with TRBD1. Germline CDR1 is SGHRS and CDR2 is YFSETQ. This CDR3 spans 16 amino acids. J gave up 5 bases and V 4 bases, and 6 bases lay outside the gene matches.